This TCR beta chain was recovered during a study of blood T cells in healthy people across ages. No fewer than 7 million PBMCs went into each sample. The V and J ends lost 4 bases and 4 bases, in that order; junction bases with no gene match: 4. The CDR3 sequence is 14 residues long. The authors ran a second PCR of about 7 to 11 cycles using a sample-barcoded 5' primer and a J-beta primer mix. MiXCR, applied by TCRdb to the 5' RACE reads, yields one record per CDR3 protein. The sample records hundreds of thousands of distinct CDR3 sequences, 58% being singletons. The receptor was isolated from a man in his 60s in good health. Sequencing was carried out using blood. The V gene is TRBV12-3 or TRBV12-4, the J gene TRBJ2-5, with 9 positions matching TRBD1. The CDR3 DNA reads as TGTGCCAGCAGTTCGACAGGGGGGATAGAGACCCAGTACTTC. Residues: CASSSTGGIETQYF.